Shown below are 4 T cell receptor beta chains from a single sample sequenced in a study of T cell clones after liver transplantation. The protocol was immunoSEQ multiplex PCR, while the TCRdb copy is restricted to in-frame clones and leaves out a portion. Of about 120,000 clones detected, over 75% appear once; the ten largest clones hold 0.65% to 0.85%. The sequences come from CD4+ T cells from blood, collected 12 months after liver transplant. These receptors came from a human patient who received a liver transplant. The T cells may partly be graft donor cells.

The gene calls are TRBV30 and TRBJ1-1; D is perhaps TRBD1 (6 bases). CDR1 is GTSNPN, CDR2 SVGIG, per germline (reference sequence). The CDR3 is 18 amino acids. With 6 bases removed from V and 0 bases from J, the gap between germline ends came to 26 bases. The CDR3 is CACLNMQGRGGMNTEAFF. CDR3 nucleotide sequence: TGTGCCTGTTTAAACATGCAGGGACGAGGGGGGATGAACACTGAAGCTTTCTTT.

V and J are TRBV11-3 and TRBJ1-2; TRBD1 might be the D (5 bases). Germline CDR1 is SGHNT and CDR2 is YENEEA. Trimming shortened V by 1 base and J by 2 bases, and 11 bases separated the two germline ends. This CDR3 spans 15 amino acids. The CDR3 nucleotides read TGTGCCAGCAGCTTAGCGGGGGGGACGAACTATGGCTACACCTTC. Translated, it gives CASSLAGGTNYGYTF.

The V and J genes are TRBV29-1 and TRBJ2-5, with TRBD1 identical over 8 bases. V dropped 4 bases and J dropped 0; count of bases not matched to a gene: 4. This CDR3 is built from 14 residues. Per germline, CDR1 SQVTM and CDR2 ANQGSEA. The CDR3 sequence is CSVAGGRYQETQYF. The CDR3 bases are TGCAGCGTTGCAGGGGGCAGGTACCAAGAGACCCAGTACTTC.

The chain joins TRBV6-1 to TRBJ2-1; 10 nucleotides agree with TRBD1. The CDR3 contains 15 residues. With 6 bases clipped from V and 4 bases from J, the junction kept 6 bases outside the gene matches. From germline, CDR1 is MNHNS and CDR2 SASEGT. CDR3 sequence reads: CASRGQGSYYNEQFF. In nucleotides, the CDR3 is TGTGCCAGCAGGGGACAGGGGTCGTATTACAATGAGCAGTTCTTC.